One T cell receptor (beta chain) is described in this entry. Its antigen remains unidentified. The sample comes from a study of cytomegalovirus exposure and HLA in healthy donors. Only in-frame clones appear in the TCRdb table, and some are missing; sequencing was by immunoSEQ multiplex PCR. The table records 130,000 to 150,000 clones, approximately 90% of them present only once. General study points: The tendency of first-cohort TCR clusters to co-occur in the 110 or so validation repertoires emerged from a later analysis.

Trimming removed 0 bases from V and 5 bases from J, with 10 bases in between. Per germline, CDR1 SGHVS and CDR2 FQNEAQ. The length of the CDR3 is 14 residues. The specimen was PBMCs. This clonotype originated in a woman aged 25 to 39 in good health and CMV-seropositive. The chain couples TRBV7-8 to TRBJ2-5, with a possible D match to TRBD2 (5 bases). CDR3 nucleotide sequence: TGTGCCAGCAGCTTAGCCGGGGTGGGCGAGACCCAGTACTTC. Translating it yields CASSLAGVGETQYF.